This TCR beta chain emerged from a study of CD8+CD57+ T cells in acquired aplastic anemia (dated by TCRdb to 2017 to 2018). In terms of the full investigation: On average, sorted CD4+ and CD8+ cells yielded around 3.5 ug of extracted DNA, with a range of roughly 0.19 to 27.4 ug. Healthy donor samples averaged roughly 10 million reads for CD4+ and 11 million to 14 million for CD8+ cells.

Here is what the overall study found, with its caveats: Although 25 to 30 CD8+ CDR3 sequences were shared by patients and controls, these sequences appeared highly expressed in patients and within the immunodominant clones of patients. Patients and healthy controls showed no significant difference in CD8+ Simpson's diversity (P=0.060).

Taken from cysteine to phenylalanine, the CDR3 has 12 residues. The entry retains the CDR3 DNA only, 36 bases that are in frame from base 1. The germline V gene gives CDR1 as SNHLY and CDR2 as FYNNEI. V and J lose 3 bases and 8 bases, and a span of 8 bases separates them. In this study, sorted CD4+ and CD8+ T cells from the blood of healthy subjects and of severe aplastic anemia patients had their TCR repertoires deep-sequenced. Ficoll-Paque density gradient centrifugation was used to isolate peripheral blood mononuclear cells. Before DNA extraction, CD4+ and CD8+ T cells were sorted with FACS or magnetic beads. About this clonotype itself: The specificity of this receptor is unknown. No quality values exist for individual bases; no much larger clone is one base distant.

Genomic DNA served as template for TCR beta VDJ combination and CDR3 sequence profiling. An Illumina HiSeq 2000 was used for TCR repertoire sequencing. The study's processing was this. TRBV/TRBJ rearrangement plots, CDR3 size and DJ length profiles, and Simpson's diversity index were used to evaluate the repertoires. The most abundant DNA sequence in the deep sequencing data was taken as the immunodominant clone. CDR3 amino acid sequences were screened for sharing across subjects and were compared with published repertoires and the VDJdb database. The public reads were reanalyzed by TCRdb: fastp trimming at Q25, MiXCR alignment, in-frame beta chains only. Records with the same CDR3 protein are collapsed into one entry carrying the most frequent genes and DNA. Here the V and J calls rest on TCRdb's processing, not on the authors' analysis. Within this sample are around 200,000 distinct CDR3 sequences, with around 60% of them counted one time only. Clones ranked in the top ten supply 25% to 30% of the sample.

The TCR originated in a human donor in good health. The V and J segments used are TRBV2 and TRBJ2-1, with an unclear D gene assignment. The specimen sequenced was sorted CD4+, CD8+, or CD8+CD57+ T cells (not recorded which) from PBMCs. The CDR3 loop reads CASSDSMDEQFF. The nucleotides read TGTGCCAGCAGTGACAGTATGGATGAGCAGTTCTTC.